This T cell receptor (beta chain) was sequenced in a study of shared clonotypes between healthy human individuals. The V end was cut by 2 bases, the J end by 1 base, with 8 bases between. CDR1 SGHVS and CDR2 FQNEAQ come from the germline V gene. The CDR3 extends over 14 amino acids. Sequencing used immunoSEQ multiplex PCR; TCRdb keeps in-frame clones, though not all of them. Here the sample spans over a million clones, 60% to 80% being singletons. This TCR was recovered from a man aged 18-30 years in good health. Source material: memory CD4+ T cells sorted from blood. The subset was: CD45RA-negative fraction. V gene TRBV7-8 combines with J gene TRBJ1-1, with D possibly matching TRBD1 (6 bases). This CDR3 is CASSLLGQNTEAFF. The DNA for the CDR3 is TGTGCCAGCAGCTTACTGGGACAGAACACTGAAGCTTTCTTT.